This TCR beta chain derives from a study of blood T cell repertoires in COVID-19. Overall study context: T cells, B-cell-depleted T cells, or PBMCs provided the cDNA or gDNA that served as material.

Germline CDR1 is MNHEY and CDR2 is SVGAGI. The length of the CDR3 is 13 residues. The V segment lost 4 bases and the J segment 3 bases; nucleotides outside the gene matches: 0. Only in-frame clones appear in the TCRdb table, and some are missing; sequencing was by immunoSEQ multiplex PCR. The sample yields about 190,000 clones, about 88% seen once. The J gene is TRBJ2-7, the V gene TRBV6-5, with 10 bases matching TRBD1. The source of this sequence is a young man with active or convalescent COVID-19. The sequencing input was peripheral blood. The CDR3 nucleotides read TGTGCCAGCAGTTGGGACAGGGGCTACGAGCAGTACTTC. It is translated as CASSWDRGYEQYF.